The rows below give T cell receptor beta chains drawn from one sample of a study of T cell repertoires in aging, cancer and after chemotherapy. Each CDR3 protein gets one entry after TCRdb re-called the multiplex PCR reads with MiXCR. The sample lists approximately 10,000 distinct CDR3 sequences, around a third occurring once. Sequences were obtained from blood. The receptors come from a human donor in good health. The donor label of this sample is uncertain. The CDR3 runs from the conserved cysteine through the conserved F or W. The D gene is left open where the match is weak. Size tells how often a clone was seen (once, few, many) or the class of an expanded clone, and some rows leave it out.

CDR3 length	D gene	J gene	clone size	V gene	CDR3 DNA	CDR3 protein
14	NA	TRBJ1-1	NA	TRBV5-4	TGTGCCAGCAGCCTGGGTCTTATTAACACTGAAGCTTTCTTT	CASSLGLINTEAFF
14	NA	TRBJ1-1	NA	TRBV20-1	TGCAGTGGACTGTGGGGGGGGATGAACACTGAAGCTTTCTTT	CSGLWGGMNTEAFF
15	NA	TRBJ1-1	NA	TRBV7-6	TGTGCCAGCAGCTTTTCGGGTCGGAGGGACACTGAAGCTTTCTTT	CASSFSGRRDTEAFF
14	TRBD1	TRBJ1-3	NA	TRBV30	TGTGCCTGTGACAGGGGGCACTCTGGAAACACCATATATTTT	CACDRGHSGNTIYF
16	NA	TRBJ1-1	few	TRBV6-6	TGTGCCAGCAGTCGCCTGAGGGCGACTCCGAACACTGAAGCTTTCTTT	CASSRLRATPNTEAFF
15	TRBD1	TRBJ2-1	NA	TRBV6-1	TGTGCCAGCAGTGTTCGGACAGGGATCTACAATGAGCAGTTCTTC	CASSVRTGIYNEQFF
16	TRBD1	TRBJ1-1	NA	TRBV5-6	TGTGCCAGCAGCTACGGCATCGGGACAGCGAACACTGAAGCTTTCTTT	CASSYGIGTANTEAFF
12	NA	TRBJ1-1	NA	TRBV6-1	TGTGCCAGCAGGGGGGGGGGCCCTGAAGCTTTCTTT	CASRGGGPEAFF
13	NA	TRBJ1-1	medium-sized	TRBV29-1	TGCAGCGTTTGGGTCCAGCCGAACACTGAAGCTTTCTTT	CSVWVQPNTEAFF
16	NA	TRBJ2-3	NA	TRBV6-2/TRBV6-3	TGTGCCAGCAGTTCGGAGAGATCAGGGATCACAGATACGCAGTATTTT	CASSSERSGITDTQYF
14	NA	TRBJ1-2	NA	TRBV19	TGTGCCAGTAGTATCGCAGGGGTTAATCATGGCTACACCTTC	CASSIAGVNHGYTF
15	NA	TRBJ2-6	NA	TRBV24-1	TGTGCCACCAGTGTCAGGGGCTCTGGGGCCAACGTCCTGACTTTC	CATSVRGSGANVLTF
18	TRBD2	TRBJ2-1	NA	TRBV24-1	TGTGCCACCGAAACTAGCGGGGGGGCCCGGGGGTCCTACAATGAGCAGTTCTTC	CATETSGGARGSYNEQFF
15	NA	TRBJ2-4	once	TRBV5-1	TGCGCCAGCAGCGTACTACCGGGACTGGAAAACATTCAGTACTTC	CASSVLPGLENIQYF
16	NA	TRBJ2-3	NA	TRBV5-4	TGTGCCAGCAGGAACCTTCAGGGGCGGCCATGGGATACGCAGTATTTT	CASRNLQGRPWDTQYF
14	NA	TRBJ2-3	NA	TRBV6-6	TGTGCCAGCAGTTCCCGGTCCTTCACAGATACGCAGTATTTT	CASSSRSFTDTQYF
16	NA	TRBJ1-4	medium-sized	TRBV19	TGTGCCAGTAGTACCTCGATGAGGGCAACTAATGAAAAACTGTTTTTT	CASSTSMRATNEKLFF
12	NA	TRBJ1-6	few	TRBV19	TGTGCCGGGTATGACAGTTTTTCACCCCTCCACTTT	CAGYDSFSPLHF
16	NA	TRBJ1-5	NA	TRBV30	TGTGCCTGGAGTGTACCCGGGGGAGATAGCAATCAGCCCCAGCATTTT	CAWSVPGGDSNQPQHF
15	NA	TRBJ2-1	few	TRBV18	TGTGCCAGCTCACCAAGTGCAGGGTCGCATCGTGAGCAGTTCTTC	CASSPSAGSHREQFF
11	NA	TRBJ1-2	few	TRBV30	TGTGCCTGGGGGACTTACTATGGCTACACCTTC	CAWGTYYGYTF
18	TRBD2	TRBJ2-3	NA	TRBV20-1	TGCAGTGCTAGAGATAGCGGGGGGCTCACACAAGCTGGAGATACGCAGTATTTT	CSARDSGGLTQAGDTQYF
15	TRBD2	TRBJ2-5	medium-sized	TRBV6-2/TRBV6-3	TGTGCCAGCAGCCGGACTAGCGGAGGACAAGAGACCCAGTACTTC	CASSRTSGGQETQYF
14	NA	TRBJ2-4	NA	TRBV7-4	TGTGCCAGCAGCCCAGACATAAGGGGGGACATTCAGTACTTC	CASSPDIRGDIQYF
18	NA	TRBJ2-3	NA	TRBV27	TGTGCCAGCAGTTTGGGTTCTCTCTTACTCTCTAGCACAGATACGCAGTATTTT	CASSLGSLLLSSTDTQYF
15	NA	TRBJ2-3	few	TRBV6-1	TGTGCCAGCAGTCCCCGGTTGTCTAGCACAGATACGCAGTATTTT	CASSPRLSSTDTQYF
14	TRBD1	TRBJ2-7	NA	TRBV6-1	TGTGCCAGCAGTCTCCGGACAGGAGCCTACGAGCAGTACTTC	CASSLRTGAYEQYF
16	NA	TRBJ1-1	NA	TRBV5-4	TGTGCCAGCAGCTCGCAAATCACAGGGTTGAACACTGAAGCTTTCTTT	CASSSQITGLNTEAFF
12	NA	TRBJ2-7	few	TRBV7-9	TGTGCCAGCAGCTTGGGAGTCTACGAGCAGTACTTC	CASSLGVYEQYF
12	TRBD2	TRBJ2-5	NA	TRBV12-3/TRBV12-4	TGTGCATCGGGGGGGCCCGATGAGACCCAGTACTTC	CASGGPDETQYF
15	TRBD1	TRBJ1-2	NA	TRBV6-5	TGTGCCAGCAGTTACTCGAGACAGGGGAACTATGGCTACACCTTC	CASSYSRQGNYGYTF
15	TRBD1	TRBJ1-3	NA	TRBV12-3/TRBV12-4	TGTGCCAGCAGGACAGGGGCAGGCTCTGGAAACACCATATATTTT	CASRTGAGSGNTIYF
15	TRBD2	TRBJ2-1	NA	TRBV5-1	TGCGCCAGCAAACCTAGCGGGGGGGGCCCCGACGAGCAGTTCTTC	CASKPSGGGPDEQFF
15	NA	TRBJ2-7	NA	TRBV6-4	TGTGCCAGCAGTGAAGGGGGGGGCCGTACCTACGAGCAGTACTTC	CASSEGGGRTYEQYF
15	NA	TRBJ2-5	few	TRBV5-6	TGTGCCAGCAGCTTGGCGGTAGTGCCGGGACAGACCCAGTACTTC	CASSLAVVPGQTQYF
15	NA	TRBJ1-2	NA	TRBV5-1	TGCGCCAGCAGCCCCCTCCCGTCAAATTGGGAAGGCTACACCTTC	CASSPLPSNWEGYTF
16	TRBD2	TRBJ2-3	few	TRBV13	TGTGCCAGCAGCTTCCGTAGCGGGGGGGCCACAGATACGCAGTATTTT	CASSFRSGGATDTQYF
16	NA	TRBJ2-1	few	TRBV5-4	TGTGCCAGCAGGGATCGGGCGGGGCCTTCCTACAATGAGCAGTTCTTC	CASRDRAGPSYNEQFF
11	NA	TRBJ1-4	NA	TRBV7-9	TGTGCCAGCAGCTTTTTTGAAAAACTGTTTTTT	CASSFFEKLFF
13	NA	TRBJ2-7	NA	TRBV5-4	TGTGCCAGCAGCGTGGTTGGTCACGACGAGCAGTACTTC	CASSVVGHDEQYF
15	TRBD1	TRBJ2-6	medium-sized	TRBV19	TGTGCCAGTGGGGACAGCTCCTCTGGGGCCAACGTCCTGACTTTC	CASGDSSSGANVLTF
16	NA	TRBJ2-1	NA	TRBV28	TGTGCCAGCAGTTCTTCTAGGGGGGGGGTCTACAATGAGCAGTTCTTC	CASSSSRGGVYNEQFF